This T cell receptor (beta chain) was sequenced during a study of T cells in Graves' hyperthyroidism and ophthalmopathy. Regarding the study as a whole: Blood also held most thyroid clonotypes expanded beyond 0.001. The model identified upcoming ophthalmopathy a median approximately six months ahead of onset.

TCR beta CDR3 sequences were amplified from RNA transcripts. In the first-round RT-PCR of the TCR CDR3, the HTBI primer set was used. Using its own MiXCR run on the multiplex PCR reads, TCRdb lists one record per CDR3 protein. Of under 600,000 distinct CDR3 sequences listed, more than 15% were seen once; the top ten hold about 3.5%. Duration under 3 months, a NOSPECS grade of at least 4, and a Clinical Activity Score of at least 3 characterized the ophthalmopathy patients. Together with thyroid ultrasound, orbital computed tomography, serum thyroxine and TRAb, clinical symptoms were used for diagnoses. This CDR3 contains 15 residues. Germline V gene sequence: CDR1 LGHDT, CDR2 YNNKEL (reference sequence). The V and J ends lost 6 bases and 3 bases, in that order; junction bases with no gene match: 6. The table lists this clonotype with many counts. Antigen: not known.

What was sequenced was blood. The chain recombines TRBV3-1 with TRBJ2-1, with TRBD1 matching 9 bases. This clonotype was sampled from a woman aged 40 to 55 with Graves' ophthalmopathy. For the CDR3, the DNA is TGTGCCAGCAGTTATGGGACAGGGCTCTACAATGAGCAGTTCTTC. This codes for CASSYGTGLYNEQFF.